These 18 T cell receptor beta chains originate from one sample sequenced in a study of blood T cell repertoires in COVID-19. The assay was immunoSEQ multiplex PCR, and TCRdb's table has in-frame clones only and misses some. The data show about 310,000 clones, 70% to 90% seen once. Sequencing was done on a sample of peripheral blood. The receptors come from a woman aged 45-65 years who had recovered from COVID-19.

A word on this clone: Other DNA sequences in the sample encode the same CDR3. The genes are TRBV19 and TRBJ1-5; a weak D match, TRBD1 (5 bases). The CDR3 consists of 13 residues. Germline CDR1 and CDR2: LNHDA and SQIVND (reference sequence). Trimming left V 2 bases short and J 4 bases short, with 6 bases between. CDR3: CASSIRGNQPQHF. The CDR3 DNA reads as TGTGCCAGTAGTATAAGGGGAAATCAGCCCCAGCATTTT.

The chain combines TRBV11-2 with TRBJ1-1; no clear D gene. This CDR3 has 17 residues. Germline V gives CDR1 SGHAT, CDR2 FQNNGV. Trimming took 2 bases from V and 1 from J, leaving 17 bases between them. This CDR3 reads CASSLSRYRDKNTEAFF. CDR3 coding DNA: TGTGCCAGCAGCTTATCTCGGTACCGGGATAAGAACACTGAAGCTTTCTTT.

Concerning this clone: Other nucleotide sequences in the sample specify the same CDR3. CDR3 DNA sequence: TGTGCCAGCAGTACAGGGGGCTACGAGCAGTACTTC. Its translation is CASSTGGYEQYF. The chain combines TRBV2 with TRBJ2-7; 8 nucleotides line up with TRBD1. The CDR3 loop spans 12 amino acids. The germline V gene encodes CDR1 SNHLY and CDR2 FYNNEI. The ends lost 5 bases at V and 3 bases at J; junction bases unmatched: 0.

The chain combines TRBV7-3 with TRBJ2-7; weak D call: TRBD1 (6 bases). Trimming cost V 5 bases and J 2 bases, with 13 bases left between them. Germline CDR1 SGHTA, CDR2 FQGTGA. This CDR3 comprises 14 residues. The CDR3 bases are TGTGCCAGCAGCCAACACTCAGGGGCCTACGAGCAGTACTTC. Residues: CASSQHSGAYEQYF. The whole variable domain, remainder taken from reference TRBV7-3 and TRBJ2-7, is GAGVSQTPSNKVTEKGKYVELRCDPISGHTALYWYRQSLGQGPEFLIYFQGTGAADDSGLPNDRFFAVRPEGSVSTLKIQRTERGDSAVYLCASSQHSGAYEQYFGPGTRLTVT.

The V and J genes are TRBV27 and TRBJ2-1, with TRBD2 matching over 10 bases. Germline values: CDR1 MNHEY, CDR2 SMNVEV (reference sequence). This CDR3 contains 14 residues. J was trimmed by 6 bases and V by 2 bases; bases with no gene match: 1. The CDR3 protein is CASSLPSGSNEQFF. The CDR3, as DNA: TGTGCCAGCAGTTTACCTAGCGGGAGCAATGAGCAGTTCTTC.

The chain joins TRBV6-5 to TRBJ1-2; a possible D gene is TRBD1 (5 bases). The CDR3 loop spans 12 amino acids. V lost 7 bases and J 4 bases, leaving 10 bases between the germline ends. Germline V lookup: CDR1 MNHEY, CDR2 SVGAGI. The chain's CDR3 is CASKDSRYGYTF. Written as DNA, the CDR3 is TGTGCCAGCAAAGACAGCCGCTATGGCTACACCTTC.

The genes are TRBV18 and TRBJ2-5, with D maybe TRBD2 (6 bases). Per the germline V gene, CDR1 is KGHSH and CDR2 is LQKENI. The V gene lost 4 bases and the J gene lost 5 bases, with 11 bases spanning the gap. The length of the CDR3 is 13 residues. CDR3 coding DNA: TGTGCCAGCTCACAACTAGCTTCGGAGACCCAGTACTTC. The encoded protein is CASSQLASETQYF.

The V and J genes are TRBV7-9 and TRBJ2-2; possible D gene TRBD2, 5 bases. CDR1 SEHNR and CDR2 FQNEAQ come from the germline V gene (reference sequence). This CDR3 is built from 13 residues. With 2 bases removed from V and 6 bases from J, the gap between germline ends came to 7 bases. The DNA for the CDR3 is TGTGCCAGCAGCTTAACTAGTCCCGGGGAGCTGTTTTTT. Protein product: CASSLTSPGELFF.

The rearrangement joins TRBV28 to TRBJ1-2; D possibly corresponds to TRBD1 (5 bases). Trimming removed 7 bases at V and 7 bases at J, with 16 bases between. Per germline, CDR1 MDHEN and CDR2 SYDVKM. The CDR3 has 13 amino acids. CDR3 loop: CASTTEAGLGYTF. Written as DNA, the CDR3 is TGTGCCAGCACCACCGAGGCGGGGCTTGGCTACACCTTC.

There are a few counts of this clone. The chain carries TRBV18 and TRBJ1-2, with D tentatively TRBD1 (6 bases). The V end was cut by 3 bases, the J end by 8 bases, with 10 bases between. This CDR3 region has 12 residues. From germline, CDR1 is KGHSH and CDR2 LQKENI. The CDR3: CASSPGHEGYTF. CDR3 DNA sequence: TGTGCCAGCTCACCGGGACACGAAGGCTACACCTTC.

The rearrangement uses TRBV28 and TRBJ1-5, with D hard to call. V gave up 3 bases and J gave up 0 bases, with 9 bases separating them. CDR1 is MDHEN and CDR2 is SYDVKM in the germline V gene. This CDR3 is built from 15 residues. CDR3 residues: CASSLRAYSNQPQHF. CDR3 sequence (DNA): TGTGCCAGCAGTTTGAGGGCCTATAGCAATCAGCCCCAGCATTTT.

This clone was counted a single time. The chain is built from TRBV9 and TRBJ2-1, with 10 bases lining up with TRBD2. CDR3 size: 15 residues. Trimming removed 3 bases from V and 6 bases from J; junction bases left unmatched: 6. Germline V gene data show CDR1 as SGDLS and CDR2 as YYNGEE. The CDR3, as DNA: TGTGCCAGCAGCGAAACGCTAGCGGGAGTCAATGAGCAGTTCTTC. The encoded protein is CASSETLAGVNEQFF.

V gene TRBV6-5 combines with J gene TRBJ2-7; 7 bases map to TRBD1. This CDR3 spans 15 amino acids. Germline V gene lookup returns CDR1 MNHEY and CDR2 SVGAGI. The trim removed 6 bases at V and 0 bases at J, leaving 8 bases unmatched. This CDR3 reads CASRGSRGSSYEQYF. As DNA, the CDR3 is TGTGCCAGCAGGGGAAGCAGGGGGAGCTCCTACGAGCAGTACTTC.

The rearrangement joins TRBV2 to TRBJ2-4; TRBD2 is a possible D gene (6 bases). The V and J ends lost 5 bases and 9 bases respectively, with 23 bases between them. The germline CDR1 and CDR2 sequences are SNHLY and FYNNEI. CDR3 length equals 16 residues. CDR3 loop: CASSRLTSRLEGIQYF. The CDR3 nucleotides read TGTGCCAGCAGTCGCTTAACCAGCAGGTTGGAGGGCATTCAGTACTTC.

J is TRBJ2-2 and V is TRBV7-8, with TRBD2 matching over 12 bases. CDR1 SGHVS and CDR2 FQNEAQ come from the germline V gene. V shed 4 bases, J shed 2 bases, and the junction held 2 bases outside the gene matches. There are 16 residues in the CDR3. CDR3: CASSSSGGANTGELFF. The CDR3 nucleotides read TGTGCCAGCAGCTCTAGCGGGGGGGCAAACACCGGGGAGCTGTTTTTT.

Regarding this clone: In the same sample, other DNA sequences code for this CDR3. The chain combines TRBV29-1 with TRBJ1-4; possibly TRBD1 for D (5 bases). CDR3 length: 12 amino acids. Germline V gives CDR1 SQVTM, CDR2 ANQGSEA. The V gene lost 4 bases and the J gene lost 7 bases, with 10 bases spanning the gap. As DNA, the CDR3 is TGCAGCGTTGGCCGGCAGGGTGAAAAACTGTTTTTT. Translation gives CSVGRQGEKLFF.

V and J are TRBV7-2 and TRBJ2-1, with 12 bases matching TRBD1. Trimming at V came to 5 bases and at J to 6 bases, leaving 11 bases not matched to a gene. The CDR3 consists of 17 residues. CDR1 and CDR2 (germline): SGHTA, FQGNSA. The CDR3 DNA follows: TGTGCCAGCAGCGAGGGGACAGGGGGCAGGTTGGGCAATGAGCAGTTCTTC. This encodes CASSEGTGGRLGNEQFF.

This sequence joins TRBV20-1 and TRBJ2-3; the D is unclear. The CDR3 totals 11 residues. V was pared by 5 bases and J by 2 bases, with 5 bases between. Germline CDR1 DFQATT, CDR2 SNEGSKA (reference sequence). CDR3 protein: CSALATDTQYF. The DNA of the CDR3 is TGCAGTGCTTTAGCCACAGATACGCAGTATTTT.